One T cell receptor (beta chain) is described in this entry. Its antigen is not known. The data derive from a study of cytomegalovirus exposure and HLA in healthy donors. The PCR ran on 60 Vbeta and 13 Jbeta primers. Profiling relied on immunoSEQ multiplex PCR, and the TCRdb table lists in-frame clones only, not all of them. In the table there are 60,000 to 70,000 clones, around 70% of which are singletons. Broader study findings: Reports indicated that the classifier achieved high specificity and sensitivity in diagnosing cytomegalovirus status.

This receptor was taken from a woman aged 25 to 45 in good health and CMV-seronegative. The sequenced material came from PBMCs.

CDR3 sequence: CASSGRSDQPQHF. Here the CDR3 DNA reads TGTGCCAGCAGTGGTCGCTCGGATCAGCCCCAGCATTTT. This chain links TRBV2 with TRBJ1-5; D gene uncertain. The CDR3 sequence is 13 residues long. The V gene's germline CDR1 is SNHLY and CDR2 FYNNEI. The ends were cut back, 4 bases at V and 5 bases at J, with 9 bases in the middle.